The 19 T cell receptor beta chains in this list originate from one sample, sequenced in a study of cytomegalovirus exposure and HLA in healthy donors. The PCR ran on 60 Vbeta and 13 Jbeta primers. TCRdb's table, derived via immunoSEQ multiplex PCR, lists solely in-frame clones and lacks some. The top ten clones hold 0.25% to 0.3% of a sample with 200,000 or so clones, less than 90% of them seen once. Material for sequencing was PBMCs. The receptors come from a boy between 10 and 17 years old in good health and CMV-seronegative.

CDR3 in amino acids: CASSFRVVWGQGEYGYTF. As DNA, the CDR3 is TGTGCCAGCAGCTTCAGGGTGGTGTGGGGACAGGGGGAATATGGCTACACCTTC. J is TRBJ1-2 and V is TRBV7-8; TRBD1 aligns across 11 bases. Germline CDR1 is SGHVS and CDR2 is FQNEAQ. With V trimmed by 3 bases and J by 5 bases, 14 bases remained unmatched. The CDR3 spans 18 residues.

The genes are TRBV5-1 and TRBJ1-1; D not certain. The CDR3 runs to 15 residues. Germline CDR1 and CDR2: SGHRS and YFSETQ. Trimming took 0 bases from V and 1 from J, leaving 10 bases between them. CDR3 DNA: TGCGCCAGCAGCTTGGGGAGGGTCCAGAACACTGAAGCTTTCTTT. It yields the protein CASSLGRVQNTEAFF.

The gene calls are TRBV27 and TRBJ1-3; TRBD1 is a possible D gene (5 bases). The CDR3 is 15 residues long. The germline V and J ends were trimmed by 1 base and 1 base, with 8 bases remaining between them. The germline V gene encodes CDR1 MNHEY and CDR2 SMNVEV (reference sequence). CDR3: CASSLFRASGNTIYF. The DNA for the CDR3 is TGTGCCAGCAGTTTATTCAGGGCGTCTGGAAACACCATATATTTT.

The chain employs TRBV15 and TRBJ1-2; TRBD1 might be the D (6 bases). The CDR3 runs 15 residues. Trimming pared 3 bases from V and 4 bases from J, leaving 15 bases between. The germline V gene encodes CDR1 LNHNV and CDR2 YYDKDF (reference sequence). The CDR3 nucleotides are TGTGCCACCAGCAGGGACAGACTTGAATCCTATGGCTACACCTTC. Protein product: CATSRDRLESYGYTF.

The chain has TRBV10-3 and TRBJ1-5; D is uncertain. CDR3 length: 14 residues. Germline V gene data show CDR1 as ENHRY and CDR2 as SYGVKD. Trimming removed 2 bases from V and 7 bases from J, with 12 bases in between. The CDR3 coding sequence is TGTGCCATCAGTGAGACTAGAACGAGCCAGCCCCAGCATTTT. It specifies CAISETRTSQPQHF.

The V gene is TRBV27, the J gene TRBJ2-7; D remains ambiguous. V shed 2 bases and J shed 2 bases, with 7 bases lying between them. CDR3 length: 13 residues. Germline CDR1 is MNHEY and CDR2 is SMNVEV (reference sequence). The CDR3 DNA reads as TGTGCCAGCAGTTTACAGCGTACCTACGAGCAGTACTTC. Protein sequence: CASSLQRTYEQYF.

CDR3 nucleotides: TGTGCCACCAGCAGAGACGGGACACCCCAGCCCCAGCATTTT. Residues: CATSRDGTPQPQHF. This chain joins TRBV15 and TRBJ1-5; TRBD1 is a possible D gene (6 bases). Trimming took off 0 bases at V and 7 bases at J, with 10 bases between the two ends. Looked up from germline, CDR1 is LNHNV and CDR2 is YYDKDF (reference sequence). The CDR3 extends over 14 amino acids.

J is TRBJ2-7 and V is TRBV30, with 8 bases lining up with TRBD2. V shed 4 bases and J 5 bases; nucleotides not matched to a gene: 4. Germline V gene lookup returns CDR1 GTSNPN and CDR2 SVGIG (reference sequence). There are 12 residues in the CDR3. CDR3 sequence reads: CAWTPGGNEQYF. CDR3 in DNA: TGTGCCTGGACTCCGGGGGGGAACGAGCAGTACTTC.

The chain has TRBV27 and TRBJ2-1; D is perhaps TRBD1 (5 bases). Germline CDR1 MNHEY, CDR2 SMNVEV (reference sequence). CDR3 size: 15 residues. The V and J ends lost 1 base and 2 bases respectively, with 9 bases between them. CDR3 region: CASSLFQGAYNEQFF. Here the CDR3 DNA reads TGTGCCAGCAGTTTATTCCAGGGCGCCTACAATGAGCAGTTCTTC.

The V gene is TRBV9, the J gene TRBJ1-2, with TRBD1 matching over 7 bases. Looked up from germline, CDR1 is SGDLS and CDR2 is YYNGEE. The CDR3 runs to 14 residues. V was pared by 3 bases and J by 8 bases, with 10 bases of the junction left unmatched. The CDR3 DNA reads TGTGCCAGCAGCGATCCGGGACAGTGGAGCGGCTACACCTTC. The encoded protein is CASSDPGQWSGYTF.

The chain employs TRBV28 and TRBJ2-7; 15 bases match TRBD2. CDR1 is MDHEN and CDR2 is SYDVKM in the germline V gene. This CDR3 contains 18 residues. V lost 4 bases, J lost 4 bases, and 11 bases stayed unmatched. The CDR3 is CASSSQGGTSGRFYEQYF. The DNA for the CDR3 is TGTGCCAGCAGTTCCCAGGGGGGGACTAGCGGGAGGTTTTACGAGCAGTACTTC. The variable domain in full, with the rest retrieved from reference TRBV28 and TRBJ2-7, is DVKVTQSSRYLVKRTGEKVFLECVQDMDHENMFWYRQDPGLGLRLIYFSYDVKMKEKGDIPEGYSVSREKKERFSLILESASTNQTSMYLCASSSQGGTSGRFYEQYFGPGTRLTVT.

The chain employs TRBV9 and TRBJ2-4; TRBD2 matches at 13 bases. V shed 0 bases, J shed 5 bases, and the junction held 8 bases outside the gene matches. Germline CDR1 SGDLS, CDR2 YYNGEE. The CDR3 is 18 residues long. The CDR3 spells CASSVGTSGSRGENIQYF. In nucleotides, the CDR3 is TGTGCCAGCAGCGTAGGGACTAGCGGGAGCAGGGGGGAAAACATTCAGTACTTC.

V gene TRBV11-3 combines with J gene TRBJ2-1, with TRBD2 matching 14 bases. Germline V gene lookup returns CDR1 SGHNT and CDR2 YENEEA. The CDR3 sequence is 19 residues long. V was clipped by 5 bases and J by 4 bases; unmatched bases: 13. The CDR3 nucleotides are TGTGCCAGCAGCAACACCGTGGGACGACTAGCGGGGGGGTACAATGAGCAGTTCTTC. Translating it yields CASSNTVGRLAGGYNEQFF.

The J gene is TRBJ2-7, the V gene TRBV7-3; possible D gene TRBD2, 6 bases. In germline, CDR1 is SGHTA, CDR2 FQGTGA. This CDR3 comprises 14 residues. Trimming removed 1 base from V and 1 base from J, with 8 bases in between. CDR3 sequence reads: CASSLSGTSYEQYF. The CDR3 bases are TGTGCCAGCAGCTTAAGCGGGACGTCCTACGAGCAGTACTTC.

This chain uses TRBV5-8 with TRBJ1-1; D not certain. The V end lost 2 bases, the J end lost 0 bases, and 14 bases lay between the germline ends. This CDR3 spans 16 amino acids. The germline gives CDR1 SGHTS, CDR2 YDEGEE. This chain's CDR3 is CASSFHRVGMNTEAFF. The CDR3 DNA follows: TGTGCCAGCAGCTTTCACCGGGTGGGTATGAACACTGAAGCTTTCTTT. Together with reference TRBV5-8 and TRBJ1-1, the CDR3 gives the full variable domain: EAGVTQSPTHLIKTRGQQATLRCSPISGHTSVYWYQQALGLGLQFLLWYDEGEERNRGNFPPRFSGRQFPNYSSELNVNALELEDSALYLCASSFHRVGMNTEAFFGQGTRLTVV.

CDR3 residues: CATQGLVPRRYEQYF. The CDR3 DNA reads as TGTGCCACCCAGGGACTAGTCCCCCGCCGCTACGAGCAGTACTTC. This chain links TRBV6-1 with TRBJ2-7; 8 bases are a match to TRBD2. Germline loops: CDR1 MNHNS, CDR2 SASEGT. The CDR3 spans 15 residues. V shed 10 bases and J 3 bases; nucleotides not matched to a gene: 14.

This chain connects TRBV9 to TRBJ2-7; D not certain. This CDR3 has 14 residues. The germline V and J ends were trimmed by 0 bases and 0 bases, with 7 bases remaining between them. Germline CDR1 and CDR2: SGDLS and YYNGEE. The DNA of the CDR3 is TGTGCCAGCAGCGTAGATGTGAGCTCCTACGAGCAGTACTTC. As protein: CASSVDVSSYEQYF.

This chain joins TRBV29-1 and TRBJ2-7, with 12 bases identical to TRBD1. Looked up from germline, CDR1 is SQVTM and CDR2 is ANQGSEA. The CDR3 totals 14 residues. After removal of 8 bases from V and 3 bases from J, the junction contained 8 bases not matched to a gene. Written as DNA, the CDR3 is TGCAGCATCCAGGGACAGGGGGCCGGCTACGAGCAGTACTTC. It specifies CSIQGQGAGYEQYF.

V usage is TRBV9 and J usage is TRBJ2-1; 9 bases align to TRBD2. Germline V gene sequence: CDR1 SGDLS, CDR2 YYNGEE. This CDR3 spans 16 amino acids. V was clipped by 2 bases and J by 5 bases; unmatched bases: 8. CDR3 in DNA: TGTGCCAGCAGCGTTGGCTCTAGCGGGACCAACAATGAGCAGTTCTTC. Its translation is CASSVGSSGTNNEQFF.